Presented here are 25 T cell receptor beta chains from one specimen sequenced in a study of shared clonotypes between healthy human individuals (dated by TCRdb to 2020 to 2021). Library preparation used the immunoSEQ multiplex PCR assay. TCRdb holds this immuneACCESS table with in-frame rearrangements only. Some clones are missing; in checked studies, unresolved V genes explain under half, and the rest has no known cause. Across this sample there are about 1.5 million clones, with 95% to 97% seen only once. Roughly 1.2% of the sample comes from the top ten. Sequenced material: naive CD4+ T cells sorted from blood. The sample's cell subset or site label, decoded: CD45RA+ positively selected. The receptors were sampled from a man under 40 in good health.

This clone was seen a single time. The chain recombines TRBV19 with TRBJ1-2; 7 bases match TRBD1. V lost 6 bases, J lost 7 bases, and 11 bases stayed unmatched. The germline V gene has CDR1 LNHDA and CDR2 SQIVND (reference sequence). This CDR3 is 14 amino acids long. The CDR3 DNA is TGTGCCAGTAGCTCCGGGACAGTGGCAGGTGGCTACACCTTC. Translation gives CASSSGTVAGGYTF.

The chain employs TRBV4-3 and TRBJ2-7; the D gene is possibly TRBD2 (6 bases). V was shortened by 0 bases and J by 7 bases, with 13 bases between the two germline ends. This CDR3 spans 14 amino acids. Germline CDR1 reads LGHNA; CDR2 reads YSLEER. CDR3 sequence: CASSQERESWEQYF. The CDR3 coding sequence is TGCGCCAGCAGCCAAGAACGGGAGTCTTGGGAGCAGTACTTC.

This clone has only one observation. This chain links TRBV27 with TRBJ2-3; perhaps D is TRBD1 or TRBD2 (5 bases each). V gave up 1 base and J gave up 2 bases, with 13 bases separating them. The CDR3 is 16 residues long. The V gene's germline CDR1 is MNHEY and CDR2 SMNVEV (reference sequence). CDR3 DNA: TGTGCCAGCAGTTTATACGGGGCCAGACTCACAGATACGCAGTATTTT. This encodes CASSLYGARLTDTQYF.

The rearrangement links TRBV27 to TRBJ2-1, with 11 bases aligning to TRBD2. CDR1 is MNHEY, CDR2 SMNVEV, per germline (reference sequence). The CDR3 sequence is 22 residues long. Trimming at V came to 2 bases and at J to 0 bases, leaving 18 bases not matched to a gene. The CDR3, as DNA: TGTGCCAGCAGTTTAGAACCCCGGCGACTAGCGGGACCATACAACTCCTACAATGAGCAGTTCTTC. It specifies CASSLEPRRLAGPYNSYNEQFF.

This clone was counted a single time. The genes are TRBV7-6 and TRBJ2-7; no reliable D call. This CDR3 region has 15 residues. Trimming removed 6 bases at V and 1 base at J, with 16 bases between. Germline-derived CDR1 and CDR2 are SGHVS and FNYEAQ. CDR3 region: CASSLALGPSYEQYF. The CDR3 nucleotides read TGTGCCAGCAGTTTGGCCCTAGGCCCTTCCTACGAGCAGTACTTC.

This clone has just one count. The chain joins TRBV19 to TRBJ2-2; a weak D match, TRBD1 (5 bases). In germline, CDR1 is LNHDA, CDR2 SQIVND (reference sequence). Trimming left V 4 bases short and J 0 bases short, with 12 bases between. The CDR3 has 16 amino acids. Written as DNA, the CDR3 is TGTGCCAGTAGTAACGGACAATTCGCGAACACCGGGGAGCTGTTTTTT. Protein: CASSNGQFANTGELFF.

Remarks on this clone: The sample has other DNA sequences that encode this CDR3 too. CDR3 region: CASSEAGTYEQYF. In DNA, the CDR3 is TGTGCCAGCTCAGAAGCGGGGACCTACGAGCAGTACTTC. J is TRBJ2-7 and V is TRBV18; 7 nucleotides match TRBD2. The CDR3 spans 13 residues. The germline CDR1 and CDR2 sequences are KGHSH and LQKENI. V lost 5 bases, J lost 2 bases, and 3 bases stayed unmatched. The whole variable domain, filled in from reference TRBV18 and TRBJ2-7, reads NAGVMQNPRHLVRRRGQEARLRCSPMKGHSHVYWYRQLPEEGLKFMVYLQKENIIDESGMPKERFSAEFPKEGPSILRIQQVVRGDSAAYFCASSEAGTYEQYFGPGTRLTVT.

J is TRBJ2-7 and V is TRBV11-2; D might be TRBD1 or TRBD2, each matching 5 bases. Germline V gene sequence: CDR1 SGHAT, CDR2 FQNNGV. The CDR3 loop spans 13 amino acids. V lost 1 base and J 5 bases, leaving 9 bases between the germline ends. Written as DNA, the CDR3 is TGTGCCAGCAGCTTAGCAGGGACGGACGAGCAGTACTTC. Amino acid sequence: CASSLAGTDEQYF.

The chain joins TRBV12-2 to TRBJ1-5; the tabulated D call, TRBD1, remains unverified against the DNA. TRBV12-2 is a pseudogene segment. CDR3 length equals 16 residues. Here the CDR3 DNA reads TGTGCAAGTCGCTCCAAGGGACAGGATAGCAATCAGCCCCAGCATTTT. Its translation: CASRSKGQDSNQPQHF.

A word on this clone: Different DNA sequences within this sample yield the same CDR3. This rearrangement joins TRBV11-3 to TRBJ2-1, with D unresolved. V was shortened by 1 base and J by 7 bases, with 5 bases between the two germline ends. This CDR3 is built from 12 residues. Germline V lookup: CDR1 SGHNT, CDR2 YENEEA. CDR3: CASSLGRNEQFF. Written as DNA, the CDR3 is TGTGCCAGCAGCTTAGGTAGAAATGAGCAGTTCTTC.

The chain couples TRBV9 to TRBJ1-2; tentatively, D is TRBD1 (6 bases). Germline-derived CDR1 and CDR2 are SGDLS and YYNGEE. The CDR3 spans 17 residues. The ends were cut back, 0 bases at V and 3 bases at J, with 18 bases in the middle. The CDR3 here is CASSVVAGQPEDYGYTF. The CDR3 DNA is TGTGCCAGCAGCGTAGTAGCGGGACAACCGGAGGACTATGGCTACACCTTC.

V gene TRBV28 combines with J gene TRBJ1-1; D possibly corresponds to TRBD1 (5 bases). CDR1 and CDR2 from the germline V gene are MDHEN and SYDVKM. Trimming cost V 4 bases and J 2 bases, with 14 bases left between them. The CDR3 consists of 15 residues. The CDR3 here is CASSWFGQGNTEAFF. DNA of the CDR3: TGTGCCAGCAGTTGGTTTGGCCAGGGTAACACTGAAGCTTTCTTT. The variable domain in full, completed from reference TRBV28 and TRBJ1-1, reads DVKVTQSSRYLVKRTGEKVFLECVQDMDHENMFWYRQDPGLGLRLIYFSYDVKMKEKGDIPEGYSVSREKKERFSLILESASTNQTSMYLCASSWFGQGNTEAFFGQGTRLTVV.

The V call is TRBV18, the J call TRBJ1-1; weak D call: TRBD1 (6 bases). The CDR3 covers 17 residues. CDR1 and CDR2 (germline): KGHSH, LQKENI. Trimming cost V 3 bases and J 2 bases, with 19 bases left between them. The CDR3 DNA is TGTGCCAGCTCACCGGCGACAGGAAGAAAACAAAACACTGAAGCTTTCTTT. Translation: CASSPATGRKQNTEAFF.

This chain joins TRBV5-5 and TRBJ2-2, with 8 bases lining up with TRBD1. V trimming: 0 bases; J trimming: 6 bases; junction bases outside the gene matches: 7. Per the germline V gene, CDR1 is SGHKS and CDR2 is YYEKEE (reference sequence). The CDR3 runs 16 residues. CDR3 nucleotide sequence: TGTGCCAGCAGCTTGGAAAAACAGGGGGTCGCCGGGGAGCTGTTTTTT. This translates into CASSLEKQGVAGELFF.

V is TRBV19 and J is TRBJ2-3; a possible D gene is TRBD2 (5 bases). This CDR3 has 14 residues. Germline CDR1 reads LNHDA; CDR2 reads SQIVND (reference sequence). V was shortened by 4 bases and J by 2 bases, with 10 bases between the two germline ends. The CDR3 spells CASSRDLATDTQYF. CDR3 nucleotides: TGTGCCAGTAGTAGAGACCTAGCCACAGATACGCAGTATTTT.

J is TRBJ2-7 and V is TRBV7-2; a weak D match, TRBD2 (6 bases). Germline CDR1 reads SGHTA; CDR2 reads FQGNSA. V lost 5 bases and J 7 bases, leaving 18 bases between the germline ends. This CDR3 has 14 amino acids. The CDR3 region has the DNA TGTGCCAGCAGCCCTATATCATACCGGGGGGAGCAGTACTTC. It yields the protein CASSPISYRGEQYF.

Here the CDR3 reads CASSLGVSPITGELFF. The CDR3 nucleotides read TGTGCCAGCAGCTTAGGGGTTAGCCCGATCACCGGGGAGCTGTTTTTT. The J gene is TRBJ2-2, the V gene TRBV11-2; D not resolved. Germline-derived CDR1 and CDR2 are SGHAT and FQNNGV. V shed 1 base and J shed 4 bases, with 13 bases lying between them. This CDR3 contains 16 residues.

The chain couples TRBV6-1 to TRBJ1-5; D gene ambiguous. CDR1 and CDR2 from the germline V gene are MNHNS and SASEGT. The CDR3 is 14 residues long. V lost 7 bases and J lost 0, with 10 bases in between. The CDR3 region has the DNA TGTGCCAGCACCCCAGCATATAGCAATCAGCCCCAGCATTTT. Amino acid sequence: CASTPAYSNQPQHF.

The chain is built from TRBV2 and TRBJ2-7; D possibly corresponds to TRBD1 (6 bases). V lost 3 bases, J lost 5 bases, and 14 bases lay in between. Germline-derived CDR1 and CDR2 are SNHLY and FYNNEI. The CDR3 is made up of 14 amino acids. CDR3 DNA sequence: TGTGCCAGCAGTGAGGGCAGGGGAGATGACGAGCAGTACTTC. As protein: CASSEGRGDDEQYF. Complete variable domain (other parts from reference TRBV2 and TRBJ2-7): EPEVTQTPSHQVTQMGQEVILRCVPISNHLYFYWYRQILGQKVEFLVSFYNNEISEKSEIFDDQFSVERPDGSNFTLKIRSTKLEDSAMYFCASSEGRGDDEQYFGPGTRLTVT.

V and J are TRBV7-9 and TRBJ2-3, with 8 bases lining up with TRBD1. V was pared by 6 bases and J by 4 bases, with 3 bases of the junction left unmatched. In germline, CDR1 is SEHNR, CDR2 FQNEAQ (reference sequence). The CDR3 sequence is 13 residues long. The CDR3 region has the DNA TGTGCCAGCAGGGCAGGGGGCGCAGATACGCAGTATTTT. Amino acid sequence: CASRAGGADTQYF.

The gene calls are TRBV7-9 and TRBJ2-7, with 7 bases identical to TRBD2. The length of the CDR3 is 14 residues. Per the germline V gene, CDR1 is SEHNR and CDR2 is FQNEAQ (reference sequence). V dropped 1 base and J dropped 4; count of bases not matched to a gene: 4. In DNA, the CDR3 is TGTGCCAGCAGCTTAGTTGGCGGGAGATACGAGCAGTACTTC. Its translation: CASSLVGGRYEQYF. The full variable domain, rest sourced from reference TRBV7-9 and TRBJ2-7, is DTGVSQNPRHKITKRGQNVTFRCDPISEHNRLYWYRQTLGQGPEFLTYFQNEAQLEKSRLLSDRFSAERPKGSFSTLEIQRTEQGDSAMYLCASSLVGGRYEQYFGPGTRLTVT.

The chain uses TRBV30 and TRBJ2-1; 11 nucleotides align to TRBD2. Germline assignment: CDR1 GTSNPN and CDR2 SVGIG (reference sequence). Losses at the gene ends were 0 bases for V and 8 bases for J; bases not matched to a gene: 9. This CDR3 contains 16 residues. CDR3 protein: CAWSVGTSGSRDEQFF. For the CDR3, the DNA is TGTGCCTGGAGTGTAGGAACTAGCGGGAGTCGGGATGAGCAGTTCTTC.

The genes are TRBV6-5 and TRBJ2-1; TRBD2 matches 11 bases. This CDR3 is 15 amino acids long. V lost 0 bases to trimming and J lost 7 bases; unmatched junction nucleotides: 2. Germline V lookup: CDR1 MNHEY, CDR2 SVGAGI. CDR3: CASSYSGLAENEQFF. CDR3 DNA sequence: TGTGCCAGCAGTTACTCGGGACTAGCGGAAAATGAGCAGTTCTTC.

The V call is TRBV12-5, the J call TRBJ2-1, with TRBD2 as a possible D gene (5 bases). V was clipped by 1 base and J by 10 bases, with 17 bases between them. Germline CDR1 is LGHNT and CDR2 is FRNRAP. This CDR3 spans 15 amino acids. The DNA for the CDR3 is TGTGCTAGTGGTTTGGGTCTCGTCGGGTGGAGGGAGCAGTTCTTC. This gives the protein CASGLGLVGWREQFF.

This sequence joins TRBV18 and TRBJ1-1, with D unclear. CDR3 length: 15 amino acids. Germline CDR1 and CDR2: KGHSH and LQKENI. V was cut by 6 bases and J by 1 base, with 15 bases left in between. The CDR3 nucleotides are TGTGCCAGCTCCCCTGAAGTGCCCAGGAACACTGAAGCTTTCTTT. It specifies CASSPEVPRNTEAFF. Full variable domain (rest looked up from reference TRBV18 and TRBJ1-1): NAGVMQNPRHLVRRRGQEARLRCSPMKGHSHVYWYRQLPEEGLKFMVYLQKENIIDESGMPKERFSAEFPKEGPSILRIQQVVRGDSAAYFCASSPEVPRNTEAFFGQGTRLTVV.